These 20 T cell receptor beta chains originate from one sample sequenced in a study of T cell responses to AZD1222 COVID-19 vaccine. The repertoire was sequenced with immunoSEQ multiplex PCR; TCRdb's copy has only in-frame clones and lacks some. The top ten hold less than 3% of the sample, which has 150,000 to 200,000 clones, around nine tenths seen once. Sequencing used peripheral blood, obtained on day 0 of AZD1222 vaccination. These receptors came from an adult in good health.

The chain is built from TRBV9 and TRBJ2-1, with TRBD2 matching over 12 bases. Germline CDR1 and CDR2: SGDLS and YYNGEE. The CDR3 sequence is 21 residues long. With 4 bases clipped from V and 7 bases from J, the junction kept 24 bases outside the gene matches. The CDR3 protein is CASSPLSLAGGLLGGKNEQFF. For the CDR3, the DNA is TGTGCCAGCAGCCCTCTTAGCCTAGCGGGAGGGCTTCTGGGGGGTAAAAATGAGCAGTTCTTC.

The chain uses TRBV15 and TRBJ1-2; no reliable D call. The CDR3 is 15 amino acids. Germline V gene data show CDR1 as LNHNV and CDR2 as YYDKDF (reference sequence). The V end lost 5 bases, the J end lost 5 bases, and 18 bases lay between the germline ends. CDR3 amino acids: CATSGFFQTLYGYTF. The CDR3 bases are TGTGCCACCAGCGGTTTCTTTCAGACTCTTTATGGCTACACCTTC.

This clone was seen a single time. The CDR3 sequence: CASSQRESSYNEQFF. CDR3 in DNA: TGTGCCAGCAGCCAGCGGGAGAGTTCCTACAATGAGCAGTTCTTC. The rearrangement joins TRBV27 to TRBJ2-1; 8 bases are a match to TRBD2. V gave up 6 bases and J gave up 1 base; unmatched junction bases: 5. Looked up from germline, CDR1 is MNHEY and CDR2 is SMNVEV (reference sequence). The CDR3 is 15 residues long.

The chain uses TRBV28 and TRBJ2-1; 9 bases agree with TRBD1. The length of the CDR3 is 13 residues. Germline trimming cut 10 bases from V and 8 bases from J; bases unmatched to any gene: 9. The germline CDR1 and CDR2 sequences are MDHEN and SYDVKM. The CDR3 is CAIPGQGGDEQFF. In DNA form, the CDR3 reads TGTGCCATCCCGGGACAGGGAGGCGATGAGCAGTTCTTC.

V is TRBV24-1 and J is TRBJ1-5; D perhaps matches TRBD1 (6 bases). Germline CDR1 and CDR2: KGHDR and SFDVKD. The V gene lost 5 bases and the J gene lost 3 bases, with 7 bases spanning the gap. The CDR3 covers 13 residues. DNA of the CDR3: TGTGCCACCAGTGCAGGGGACAATCAGCCCCAGCATTTT. It translates to CATSAGDNQPQHF.

The CDR3 loop is CASSPGLAFYEQYF. In DNA form, the CDR3 reads TGTGCCAGTTCCCCGGGACTAGCGTTCTACGAGCAGTACTTC. The chain is built from TRBV19 and TRBJ2-7; TRBD2 agrees at 10 bases. The CDR3 contains 14 residues. V lost 8 bases, J lost 3 bases, and 7 bases stayed unmatched. The germline V gene has CDR1 LNHDA and CDR2 SQIVND (reference sequence).

The gene calls are TRBV7-9 and TRBJ1-6; 9 positions match TRBD1. CDR1 and CDR2 (germline): SEHNR, FQNEAQ (reference sequence). V dropped 1 base and J dropped 10; count of bases not matched to a gene: 5. The CDR3 is 15 amino acids. The CDR3 here is CASSLVGQGLSPLHF. For the CDR3, the DNA is TGTGCCAGCAGCTTAGTAGGACAGGGGTTGTCACCCCTCCACTTT.

The genes are TRBV14 and TRBJ1-6; D gene uncertain. This CDR3 has 17 residues. The V gene lost 0 bases and the J gene lost 4 bases, with 13 bases spanning the gap. Germline assignment: CDR1 SGHDN and CDR2 FVKESK. This CDR3 reads CASSQEGAGGYNSPLHF. CDR3 sequence (DNA): TGTGCCAGCAGCCAAGAAGGCGCAGGTGGTTATAATTCACCCCTCCACTTT.

The V gene is TRBV4-2, the J gene TRBJ1-2; no reliable D call. Germline CDR1 is LGHNA and CDR2 is YNFKEQ. Trimming took 0 bases from V and 8 from J, leaving 16 bases between them. CDR3 length: 15 amino acids. The DNA of the CDR3 is TGTGCCAGCAGCCAAGATCTCTGGGCTTTTCAGGGCTACACCTTC. Its protein product is CASSQDLWAFQGYTF.

The chain is built from TRBV11-2 and TRBJ2-4; D is ambiguous. Trimming cost V 5 bases and J 9 bases, with 17 bases left between them. The CDR3 is 14 amino acids. Germline V gives CDR1 SGHAT, CDR2 FQNNGV. The CDR3 loop is CASSPTEVLSIQYF. CDR3 coding DNA: TGTGCCAGCAGCCCAACAGAAGTCCTTAGCATTCAGTACTTC.

The genes are TRBV5-1 and TRBJ2-3, with D possibly being TRBD1 (5 bases). The CDR3 totals 14 residues. Germline values: CDR1 SGHRS, CDR2 YFSETQ. V shed 6 bases and J shed 4 bases, with 15 bases lying between them. CDR3 bases: TGCGCCAGCAAAACTACAGGTGGGGCAGATACGCAGTATTTT. Protein: CASKTTGGADTQYF.

The genes are TRBV7-2 and TRBJ2-7; weak D call: TRBD2 (6 bases). Germline CDR1 and CDR2: SGHTA and FQGNSA. The V and J ends lost 1 base and 4 bases respectively, with 8 bases between them. The CDR3 is made up of 13 amino acids. The CDR3 nucleotides are TGTGCCAGCAGCTTAGACGGGGGTTACGAGCAGTACTTC. Translated, it gives CASSLDGGYEQYF.

This clone has more than one count but fewer than ten. The rearrangement links TRBV20-1 to TRBJ1-1; no firm D call. Germline V gene data show CDR1 as DFQATT and CDR2 as SNEGSKA (reference sequence). The CDR3 consists of 11 residues. With 6 bases removed from V and 2 bases from J, the gap between germline ends came to 7 bases. The CDR3 region is CSADVNTEAFF. CDR3 in DNA: TGCAGTGCGGACGTAAACACTGAAGCTTTCTTT.

The V call is TRBV12-5, the J call TRBJ1-2; no reliable D call. V was cut by 0 bases and J by 8 bases, with 19 bases left in between. Germline V gives CDR1 LGHNT, CDR2 FRNRAP. The CDR3 loop spans 16 amino acids. As DNA, the CDR3 is TGTGCTAGTGGTTTGGTAACAGTGAGAGGTGTGGAGGGCTACACCTTC. It encodes CASGLVTVRGVEGYTF. The complete variable domain, with remaining parts taken from reference TRBV12-5 and TRBJ1-2, reads DARVTQTPRHKVTEMGQEVTMRCQPILGHNTVFWYRQTMMQGLELLAYFRNRAPLDDSGMPKDRFSAEMPDATLATLKIQPSEPRDSAVYFCASGLVTVRGVEGYTFGSGTRLTVV.

In DNA, the CDR3 is TGCGCCAGCAGCCAAGATTCAGAGCGGGAGGGCCTAAATGAGCAGTTCTTC. Translation gives CASSQDSEREGLNEQFF. This rearrangement joins TRBV4-1 to TRBJ2-1; 10 bases align to TRBD2. This CDR3 comprises 17 residues. The germline gives CDR1 MGHRA, CDR2 YSYEKL. V shed 0 bases, J shed 7 bases, and the junction held 9 bases outside the gene matches.

The CDR3 DNA reads TGTGCCAGCAGTTCACCGCGTTTAGGACAGGGCGAAGAGACCCAGTACTTC. This encodes CASSSPRLGQGEETQYF. The V gene is TRBV28, the J gene TRBJ2-5, with TRBD1 identical over 8 bases. The CDR3 sequence is 17 residues long. The trim removed 4 bases at V and 3 bases at J, leaving 13 bases unmatched. CDR1 MDHEN and CDR2 SYDVKM come from the germline V gene.

The chain employs TRBV9 and TRBJ2-7; maybe TRBD1 (8 bases). This CDR3 is 17 amino acids long. CDR1 is SGDLS, CDR2 YYNGEE, per germline. The germline V and J ends were trimmed by 0 bases and 2 bases, with 18 bases remaining between them. The CDR3 coding sequence is TGTGCCAGCAGCGTAGCCCCAGGGGGCGGGGGCCCCTACGAGCAGTACTTC. Encoded protein: CASSVAPGGGGPYEQYF.

This clone was observed a handful of times. The J gene is TRBJ2-5, the V gene TRBV15, with D perhaps TRBD2 (6 bases). This CDR3 is built from 13 residues. Trimming shortened V by 1 base and J by 3 bases, and 6 bases separated the two germline ends. CDR1 is LNHNV, CDR2 YYDKDF, per germline (reference sequence). CDR3 residues: CATSRAGEETQYF. The CDR3 nucleotides are TGTGCCACCAGCAGAGCGGGGGAAGAGACCCAGTACTTC.

This clone was recorded once. This chain uses TRBV3-1 (or the pseudogene TRBV3-2) with TRBJ2-7; TRBD2 aligns across 8 bases. Germline V gene lookup returns CDR1 LGHDT and CDR2 YNNKEL (reference sequence). The CDR3 consists of 16 residues. Unmatched junction bases numbered 11, after V lost 3 bases and J lost 4 bases. DNA for the CDR3: TGTGCCAGCAGCCAGGCGGGTGGACTAGCAAGGTACGAGCAGTACTTC. Translating gives CASSQAGGLARYEQYF.

The genes are TRBV27 and TRBJ2-1; D gene unclear. The germline CDR1 and CDR2 sequences are MNHEY and SMNVEV (reference sequence). V lost 2 bases and J lost 4, with 9 bases in between. The CDR3 totals 14 residues. The CDR3 nucleotides read TGTGCCAGCAGTTTAATGGGAATGTACAATGAGCAGTTCTTC. Amino acid sequence: CASSLMGMYNEQFF.